This TCR beta chain originates from a study of blood T cell repertoires in COVID-19. Study-wide background: The cDNA or gDNA used as material had been derived from T cells, B-cell-depleted T cells, or PBMCs.

Original analysis: By means of reference gene primer amplification, nucleated cell counts were estimated. Method: immunoSEQ multiplex PCR; TCRdb's copy keeps in-frame clones and lacks some. V, J and clone size derive from that table, while D and trimming were established from the DNA sequence. The sample shows 250,000 to 300,000 clones, approximately 87% of them seen only once. The CDR3 is made up of 14 amino acids. V lost 6 bases and J 10 bases, leaving 21 bases between the germline ends. Germline V lookup: CDR1 SGHTA, CDR2 FQGNSA. Sample: peripheral blood. This receptor was taken from a woman aged 25 to 39 with COVID-19, enrolled during active disease. This chain connects TRBV7-2 to TRBJ1-2; maybe TRBD1 (5 bases). The chain's CDR3 is CASSPDINTMAYTF. The CDR3 coding sequence is TGTGCCAGCAGTCCGGACATAAATACTATGGCCTACACCTTC.